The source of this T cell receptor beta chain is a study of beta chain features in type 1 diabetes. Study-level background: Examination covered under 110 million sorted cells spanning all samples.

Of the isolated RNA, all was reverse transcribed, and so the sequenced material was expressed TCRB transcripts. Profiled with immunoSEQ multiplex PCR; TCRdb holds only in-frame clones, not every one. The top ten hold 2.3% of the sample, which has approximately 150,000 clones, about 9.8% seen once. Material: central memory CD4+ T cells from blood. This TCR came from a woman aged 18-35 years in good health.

The CDR3 nucleotides read TGCGCCAGCAGCCAAGGGGCGGCTAGCGGGGGGGCAGCAGATACGCAGTATTTT. This sequence encodes CASSQGAASGGAADTQYF. V usage is TRBV4-3 and J usage is TRBJ2-3; 12 nucleotides match TRBD2. The germline CDR1 and CDR2 sequences are LGHNA and YSLEER. The CDR3 spans 18 residues. J gave up 4 bases and V 1 base, and 9 bases lay outside the gene matches.